The clone carrying this T cell receptor (beta chain) was counted at least ten times. MiXCR was run by TCRdb on the RT-PCR reads, yielding one entry per CDR3 protein. This sample carries more than 550,000 distinct CDR3 sequences, approximately 15% of them seen once, and the ten largest clones take 3.6%. Sequenced sample: memory CD4+ T cells from blood. The clonotype was recovered from a female donor in good health, serving as a healthy control.

Here the CDR3 reads CASSQELAGNTGELFF. The DNA of the CDR3 is TGCGCCAGCAGCCAAGAACTAGCGGGAAACACCGGGGAGCTGTTTTTT. J is TRBJ2-2 and V is TRBV4-3, with 10 positions matching TRBD2. This CDR3 region has 16 residues. Germline CDR1 and CDR2: LGHNA and YSLEER. V lost 0 bases to trimming and J lost 2 bases; unmatched junction nucleotides: 0.